The clone carrying this T cell receptor beta chain was recorded a few times. This CDR3 is built from 16 residues. Germline V gene sequence: CDR1 MGHRA, CDR2 YSYEKL. V was clipped by 5 bases and J by 2 bases, with 19 bases between them. These data are taken from a study of blood T cell repertoires in COVID-19. Assay used: immunoSEQ multiplex PCR; TCRdb lists only in-frame clones, some missing. The repertoire holds about 670,000 clones, with approximately 90% as singletons. Material for sequencing was peripheral blood. This chain links TRBV4-1 with TRBJ2-7; the D is unclear. The source is a woman under 30 with acute or convalescent COVID-19. The CDR3 DNA reads as TGCGCCAGCAGCGAACAACGGAGCGTCGGCCCCTACGAGCAGTACTTC. Translated, it gives CASSEQRSVGPYEQYF.